Here is one TCR beta chain with its context. Other nucleotide sequences in the sample specify the same CDR3. CDR3 length equals 13 residues. The V gene lost 2 bases and the J gene lost 7 bases, with 9 bases spanning the gap. Germline assignment: CDR1 MNHEY and CDR2 SVGAGI. The data belong to a study of glioma-infiltrating T cells after dendritic cell vaccination. Study-wide context: Patients had newly diagnosed or recurrent glioblastoma and received dendritic cell vaccines.

Repertoires were generated with immunoSEQ multiplex PCR, while TCRdb's copy carries only in-frame clones and drops some. The data hold approximately 84,000 clones, with approximately 90% observed a single time. The starting material was blood, obtained before dendritic cell vaccination. The TCR sequence derives from a human donor with glioblastoma. The V call is TRBV6-5, the J call TRBJ1-5; D might be TRBD1 (6 bases). The CDR3 is CASSYGGGQPQHF. The CDR3 nucleotides read TGTGCCAGCAGTTACGGGGGGGGCCAGCCCCAGCATTTT.